This T cell receptor beta chain was found in a study of T-cell memory formation after mild COVID-19. General study points: Clones that got smaller from day 15 to 85 had even CD4/CD8, while clones growing later tipped toward CD4+.

A single count supports this clonotype. Antigen unknown. CDR1 is SGHTA, CDR2 FQGTGA, per germline. Trimming left V 1 base short and J 6 bases short, with 9 bases between. CDR3 size: 13 residues. MiXCR, applied by TCRdb to the 5' RACE reads, yields one record per CDR3 protein. This sample has under 700,000 distinct CDR3 sequences, with roughly 21% found just once. The TCR sequence derives from an adult woman who had mild COVID-19 (a few samples of this study predate the infection). Cell type and time point are not known. The rearrangement uses TRBV7-3 and TRBJ1-1; D ambiguous. The sample comprised PBMCs or a T cell subset sorted from them (not recorded which). The CDR3 region has the DNA TGTGCCAGCAGCTTAAATGGTCGTTCTGAAGCTTTCTTT. This translates into CASSLNGRSEAFF. Supplemented by reference TRBV7-3 and TRBJ1-1, the full variable domain reads GAGVSQTPSNKVTEKGKYVELRCDPISGHTALYWYRQSLGQGPEFLIYFQGTGAADDSGLPNDRFFAVRPEGSVSTLKIQRTERGDSAVYLCASSLNGRSEAFFGQGTRLTVV.